One TCR beta chain is described in this entry. The read gets to within 3 residues of the CDR3 end, and the germline J gene fills in the rest. The entry originates in a study of T cells in women clearing cervical HPV infection. Study as a whole: Controls were women whose single incident HPV16 infection cleared within 12 months without precancer or cancer.

CDR1 and CDR2 (germline): SGHTA, FQGTGA. This CDR3 spans 14 amino acids. Assay used: immunoSEQ multiplex PCR; TCRdb lists only in-frame clones, some missing. The listing contains approximately 9,200 clones. Sequencing used blood buffy coat. The chain carries TRBV7-3 and TRBJ1-2; no definite D call. The sequence came from a woman between 18 and 75 years old with a cervical HPV16 infection that either progressed to CIN3+ or cleared (not recorded which). The CDR3 spells CASSLLGSVGDYTF. Partial CDR3 DNA: TGTGCCAGCAGCTTACTAGGTTCAGTCGGCGAC. Full variable domain (missing parts from reference TRBV7-3 and TRBJ1-2): GAGVSQTPSNKVTEKGKYVELRCDPISGHTALYWYRQSLGQGPEFLIYFQGTGAADDSGLPNDRFFAVRPEGSVSTLKIQRTERGDSAVYLCASSLLGSVGDYTFGSGTRLTVV.